Shown below are 6 T cell receptor beta chains from a single sample sequenced in a study of T-cell reconstitution after alpha-beta-depleted transplantation in children. TCRbeta library construction was performed incorporating unique molecular identifiers. TCRdb processed the PCR reads anew with MiXCR; each CDR3 protein has one entry. The table has more than 400,000 distinct CDR3 sequences, over 10% seen once; the top ten hold approximately 15%. The sample was PBMCs, mostly from graft donor cells, taken 180 days after TCRalphabeta/CD19-depleted stem cell transplant. The receptor set was obtained from a female patient younger than 10 who had a stem cell transplant for aplastic anemia, so the T cells may come from the graft donor.

This clonotype was picked up many times. This chain joins TRBV5-1 and TRBJ2-1; TRBD1 might be the D (6 bases). The germline gives CDR1 SGHRS, CDR2 YFSETQ. The V end lost 2 bases, the J end lost 6 bases, and 12 bases lay between the germline ends. The CDR3 has 14 amino acids. CDR3 loop: CASSFPGQPNEQFF. The CDR3 nucleotides read TGCGCCAGCAGCTTCCCTGGACAGCCCAATGAGCAGTTCTTC.

This chain uses TRBV6-1 with TRBJ2-5, with a tentative D call TRBD2 (6 bases). The CDR3 runs to 14 residues. V lost 11 bases, J lost 1 base, and 17 bases lay in between. Germline assignment: CDR1 MNHNS and CDR2 SASEGT. CDR3 nucleotides: TGTGCCGGCGGGGACGGGCGGACCCAAGAGACCCAGTACTTC. It codes for CAGGDGRTQETQYF.

The rearrangement links TRBV5-1 to TRBJ1-1; D is perhaps TRBD1 (5 bases). CDR1 SGHRS and CDR2 YFSETQ come from the germline V gene. The CDR3 contains 15 residues. The V end was cut by 2 bases, the J end by 4 bases, with 15 bases between. Here the CDR3 reads CASSLAPGRFTEAFF. As DNA, the CDR3 is TGCGCCAGCAGCTTAGCCCCAGGGAGATTCACTGAAGCTTTCTTT.

Ten or more counts support this clonotype. The V and J genes are TRBV9 and TRBJ2-1; 7 nucleotides agree with TRBD2. V shed 3 bases and J 4 bases; nucleotides not matched to a gene: 4. In germline, CDR1 is SGDLS, CDR2 YYNGEE. The CDR3 sequence is 14 residues long. CDR3 in DNA: TGTGCCAGCAGCGCTCGGACTAGTTACAATGAGCAGTTCTTC. Protein sequence: CASSARTSYNEQFF.

This clonotype was found a few times. V and J are TRBV29-1 and TRBJ1-2; 8 nucleotides line up with TRBD1. Per the germline V gene, CDR1 is SQVTM and CDR2 is ANQGSEA. There are 14 residues in the CDR3. The V gene end was trimmed by 4 bases and the J gene end by 6 bases; junction bases not matched to a gene: 10. CDR3 protein: CSVGGGRGRDGYTF. CDR3 bases: TGCAGCGTTGGGGGTGGCAGGGGGCGCGATGGCTACACCTTC.

The chain links TRBV5-1 to TRBJ1-1; D is uncertain. From germline, CDR1 is SGHRS and CDR2 YFSETQ. This CDR3 region has 14 residues. Trimming left V 6 bases short and J 0 bases short, with 12 bases between. CDR3 protein: CASKMGPMNTEAFF. DNA of the CDR3: TGCGCCAGCAAGATGGGCCCGATGAACACTGAAGCTTTCTTT.